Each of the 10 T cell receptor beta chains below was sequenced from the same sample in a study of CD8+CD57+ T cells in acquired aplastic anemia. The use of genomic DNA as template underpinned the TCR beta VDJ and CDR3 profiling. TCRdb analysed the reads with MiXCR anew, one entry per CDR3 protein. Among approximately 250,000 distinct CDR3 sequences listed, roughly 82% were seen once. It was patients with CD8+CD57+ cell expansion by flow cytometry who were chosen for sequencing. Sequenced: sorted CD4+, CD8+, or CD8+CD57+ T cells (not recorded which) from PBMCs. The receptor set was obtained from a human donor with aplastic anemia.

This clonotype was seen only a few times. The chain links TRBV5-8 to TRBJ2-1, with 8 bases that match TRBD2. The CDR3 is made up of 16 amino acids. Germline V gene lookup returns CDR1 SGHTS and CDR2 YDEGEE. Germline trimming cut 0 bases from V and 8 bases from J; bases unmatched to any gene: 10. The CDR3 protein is CASSLEAGGGSDEQFF. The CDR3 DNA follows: TGTGCCAGCAGCTTGGAGGCGGGCGGGGGGAGCGATGAGCAGTTCTTC.

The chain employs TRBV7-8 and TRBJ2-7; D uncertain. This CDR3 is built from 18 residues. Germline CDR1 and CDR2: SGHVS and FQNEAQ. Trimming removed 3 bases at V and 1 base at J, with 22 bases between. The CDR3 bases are TGTGCCAGCAGCTTTGCTGCAGACGCCAATACGCTTTCCTACGAGCAGTACGTC. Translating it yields CASSFAADANTLSYEQYV.

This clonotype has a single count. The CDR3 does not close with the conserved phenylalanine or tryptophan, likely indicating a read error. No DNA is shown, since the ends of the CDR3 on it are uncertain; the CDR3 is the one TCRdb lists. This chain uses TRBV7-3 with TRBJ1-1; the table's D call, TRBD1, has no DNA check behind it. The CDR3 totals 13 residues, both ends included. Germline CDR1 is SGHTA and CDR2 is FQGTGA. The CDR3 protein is CASSLVGGGEALL.

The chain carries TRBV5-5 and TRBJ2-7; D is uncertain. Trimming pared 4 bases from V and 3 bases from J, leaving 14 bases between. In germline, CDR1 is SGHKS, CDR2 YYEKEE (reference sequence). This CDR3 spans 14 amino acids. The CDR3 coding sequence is TGTGCCAGCAGCATAGATCTGAAAATCTACGAGCAGTACTTC. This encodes CASSIDLKIYEQYF.

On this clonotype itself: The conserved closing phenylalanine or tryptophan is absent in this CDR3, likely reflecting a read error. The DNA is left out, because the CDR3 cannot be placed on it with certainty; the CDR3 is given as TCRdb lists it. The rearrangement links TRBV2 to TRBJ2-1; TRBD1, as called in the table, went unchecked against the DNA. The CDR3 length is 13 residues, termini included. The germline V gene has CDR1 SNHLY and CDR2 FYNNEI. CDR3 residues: CASSDGGGANTEA.

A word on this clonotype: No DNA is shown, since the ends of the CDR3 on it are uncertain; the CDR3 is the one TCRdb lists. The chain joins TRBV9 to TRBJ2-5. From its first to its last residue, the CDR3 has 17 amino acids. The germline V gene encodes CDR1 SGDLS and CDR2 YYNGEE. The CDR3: CASGGAGNIQYFETQYF.

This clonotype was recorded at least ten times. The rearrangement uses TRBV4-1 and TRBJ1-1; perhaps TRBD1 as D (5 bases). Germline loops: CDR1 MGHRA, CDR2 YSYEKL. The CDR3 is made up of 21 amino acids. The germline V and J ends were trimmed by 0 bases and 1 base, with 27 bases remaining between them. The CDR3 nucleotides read TGCGCCAGCAGCCAAGACGGTGTCTTGGACAATCAGGGTTCGGGGAACACTGAAGCTTTCTTT. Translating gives CASSQDGVLDNQGSGNTEAFF.

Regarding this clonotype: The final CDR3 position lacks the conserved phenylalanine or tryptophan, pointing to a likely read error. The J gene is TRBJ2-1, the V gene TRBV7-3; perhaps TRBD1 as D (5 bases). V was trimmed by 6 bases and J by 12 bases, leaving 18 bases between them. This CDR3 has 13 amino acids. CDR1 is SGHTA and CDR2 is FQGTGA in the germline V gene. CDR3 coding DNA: TGTGCCAGCAGTGATGGGGCGATCCCTGTGCAGTTCTGC. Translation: CASSDGAIPVQFC.

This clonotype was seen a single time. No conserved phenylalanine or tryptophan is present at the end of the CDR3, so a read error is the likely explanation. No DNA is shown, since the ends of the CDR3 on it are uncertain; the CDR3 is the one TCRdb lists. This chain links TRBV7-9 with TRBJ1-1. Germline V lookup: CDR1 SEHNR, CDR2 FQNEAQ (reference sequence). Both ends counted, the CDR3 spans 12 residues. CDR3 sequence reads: CASSVQDSEGFD.

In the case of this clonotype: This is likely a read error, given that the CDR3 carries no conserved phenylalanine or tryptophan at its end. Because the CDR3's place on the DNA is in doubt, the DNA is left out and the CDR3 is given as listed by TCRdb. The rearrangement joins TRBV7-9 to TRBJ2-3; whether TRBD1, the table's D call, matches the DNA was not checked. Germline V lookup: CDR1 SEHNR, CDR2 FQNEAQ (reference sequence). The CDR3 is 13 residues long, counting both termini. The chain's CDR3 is CASSPVGTVEYVG.